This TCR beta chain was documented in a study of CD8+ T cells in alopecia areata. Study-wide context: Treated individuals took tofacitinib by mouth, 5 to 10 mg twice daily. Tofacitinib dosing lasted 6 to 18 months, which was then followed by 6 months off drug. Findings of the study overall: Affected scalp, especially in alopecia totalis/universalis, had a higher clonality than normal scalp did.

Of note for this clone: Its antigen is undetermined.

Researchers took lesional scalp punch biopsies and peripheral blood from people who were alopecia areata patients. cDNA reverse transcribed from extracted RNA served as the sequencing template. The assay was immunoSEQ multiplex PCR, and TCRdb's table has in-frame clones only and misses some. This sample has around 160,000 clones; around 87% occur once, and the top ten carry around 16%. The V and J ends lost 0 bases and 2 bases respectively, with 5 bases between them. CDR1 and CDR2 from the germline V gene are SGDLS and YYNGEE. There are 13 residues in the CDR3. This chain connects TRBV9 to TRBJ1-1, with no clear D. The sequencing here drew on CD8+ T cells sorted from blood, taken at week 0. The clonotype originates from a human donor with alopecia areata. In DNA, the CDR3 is TGTGCCAGCAGCGTAGACGGAAACACTGAAGCTTTCTTT. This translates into CASSVDGNTEAFF. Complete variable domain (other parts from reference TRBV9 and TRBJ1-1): DSGVTQTPKHLITATGQRVTLRCSPRSGDLSVYWYQQSLDQGLQFLIQYYNGEERAKGNILERFSAQQFPDLHSELNLSSLELGDSALYFCASSVDGNTEAFFGQGTRLTVV.